The clone carrying this TCR beta chain has only a few counts. CDR1 is SGHRS and CDR2 is YFSETQ in the germline V gene. This CDR3 spans 16 amino acids. The trim removed 0 bases at V and 7 bases at J, leaving 10 bases unmatched. The sample comes from a study of blood T cells in healthy people across ages. A second 7 to 11 cycle PCR used barcoded and J-beta primers. From each sample, at least 3 million paired-end reads containing CDR3 were obtained. TCRdb recomputed calls from the 5' RACE reads with MiXCR, one row per CDR3 protein. Here the sample spans some 560,000 distinct CDR3 sequences, about 27% being singletons. Each donor had 9 to 10 milliliters of peripheral blood drawn. The same data also went into a second study, on T cells of mothers and their children. As reported in that work: Overlap in related mother-child pairs always slightly exceeded unrelated pairs, never significantly.

What was sequenced was blood. The receptor's source is a boy younger than 10 in good health. The chain carries TRBV5-1 and TRBJ2-5; TRBD2 aligns across 9 bases. CDR3 sequence (DNA): TGCGCCAGCAGCTTGGATGTTAGCGGGAGAGTCGGGACCCAGTACTTC. Its protein is CASSLDVSGRVGTQYF.